This T cell receptor (beta chain) was sequenced for a study of T-cell reconstitution after alpha-beta-depleted transplantation in children. This clonotype was counted many times. A TCRbeta library incorporating unique molecular identifiers was prepared. TCRdb independently ran MiXCR on the PCR reads; one entry per CDR3 protein. Of under 300,000 distinct CDR3 sequences in the sample, approximately 9.8% are singletons; the top ten hold about 5.4%. CDR3 length: 14 residues. Losses at the gene ends were 7 bases for V and 5 bases for J; bases not matched to a gene: 9. Per germline, CDR1 SGHTA and CDR2 FQGNSA.

The rearrangement uses TRBV7-2 and TRBJ1-2; 8 bases match TRBD1. The material was PBMCs from the stem cell graft donor, obtained from the stem cell graft. This TCR came from a human donor who donated a stem cell graft to a child with SCID. The DNA for the CDR3 is TGTGCCAGCACCACCACAGGGGGGGTGTATGGCTACACCTTC. It yields the protein CASTTTGGVYGYTF.